The clone carrying this T cell receptor (beta chain) has just one count. The data belong to a study of blood T cell repertoires in COVID-19. Study at large: Acute-phase and convalescent COVID-19 samples originated in the United States, Italy and Spain. In each case, the material was cDNA or gDNA derived from T cells, B-cell-depleted T cells, or PBMCs.

The CDR3 covers 13 residues. V was pared by 5 bases and J by 4 bases, with 12 bases between. Germline CDR1 LNHDA, CDR2 SQIVND (reference sequence). Methods used by the authors: Quantification of nucleated cells was approximated via reference gene primer amplification. Data came from immunoSEQ multiplex PCR; TCRdb stores just in-frame clones and leaves some out. V, J and clone size are taken as reported in that table, and D and trimming were inferred from the DNA itself. The sample has 200,000 or so clones; 84% are singletons. The J gene is TRBJ2-7, the V gene TRBV19; the D gene is possibly TRBD2 (6 bases). The clonotype comes from a woman aged 25 to 39 who had recovered from COVID-19. The sequenced sample was peripheral blood. The CDR3 spells CASSPQAGYEQYF. For the CDR3, the DNA is TGTGCCAGTAGTCCCCAGGCGGGGTACGAGCAGTACTTC.